One sample yielded the 4 T cell receptor beta chains listed below, sequenced in a study of shared clonotypes between healthy human individuals. Method: immunoSEQ multiplex PCR; TCRdb's copy keeps in-frame clones and lacks some. The top ten hold around 0.33% of the sample, which has fewer than 1.6 million clones, around 98.5% seen once. The specimen was naive CD4+ T cells sorted from blood. The subset: CD45RA+ positively selected. Receptors originate from a man aged 30 to 45 in good health.

The chain is built from TRBV5-1 and TRBJ2-7, with D perhaps TRBD1 (6 bases). CDR3 length equals 18 residues. Germline assignment: CDR1 SGHRS and CDR2 YFSETQ. V dropped 1 base and J dropped 7 bases, with 27 bases sitting between them. The CDR3, as DNA: TGCGCCAGCAGCTTGCAGCAGGGGACGGACCATCTCGTCGGGGAGCAGTACTTC. Translated, it gives CASSLQQGTDHLVGEQYF.

CDR3 loop: CASSRTRNYEQYF. The CDR3 region has the DNA TGCGCCAGCAGCCGGACCCGGAACTACGAGCAGTACTTC. This rearrangement joins TRBV4-3 to TRBJ2-7; D gene uncertain. Germline CDR1 reads LGHNA; CDR2 reads YSLEER. Between the trimmed V and J ends, which lost 4 bases and 3 bases, there was a span of 10 bases. The CDR3 covers 13 residues.

This sequence joins TRBV18 and TRBJ2-3, with 9 positions matching TRBD1. From germline, CDR1 is KGHSH and CDR2 LQKENI. With V trimmed by 3 bases and J by 1 base, 11 bases remained unmatched. CDR3 length equals 18 residues. CDR3 nucleotides: TGTGCCAGCTCACCTATCGACCGGGACAGGGTCCGCACAGATACGCAGTATTTT. Translated: CASSPIDRDRVRTDTQYF.

J is TRBJ1-2 and V is TRBV7-9, with D uncertain. CDR1 SEHNR and CDR2 FQNEAQ come from the germline V gene (reference sequence). V was pared by 5 bases and J by 5 bases, with 12 bases between. The length of the CDR3 is 13 residues. CDR3 sequence: CASSPTEGYGYTF. Written as DNA, the CDR3 is TGTGCCAGCAGCCCTACGGAAGGTTATGGCTACACCTTC.